This T cell receptor beta chain was sequenced in a study of blood T cell repertoires in COVID-19. For the study at large: Samples representing acute and convalescent COVID-19 were sourced from the United States, Italy and Spain. PBMCs, B-cell-depleted T cells, or T cells were the source of the cDNA or gDNA that made up the material.

In the source study's methods: The assay estimated nucleated cells by amplifying reference gene primers. TCRdb's table, derived via immunoSEQ multiplex PCR, lists solely in-frame clones and lacks some. V and J calls and clone size are given by that table; D and trimming were obtained from the DNA. In the table there are 58,000 or so clones, 74% of which are singletons. J gave up 2 bases and V 5 bases, and 6 bases lay outside the gene matches. Per the germline V gene, CDR1 is MDHEN and CDR2 is SYDVKM. This CDR3 has 16 amino acids. The source of this sequence is a woman older than 75 with acute or convalescent COVID-19. The chain couples TRBV28 to TRBJ2-6; 7 positions match TRBD1. Sequenced sample: peripheral blood. The CDR3 coding sequence is TGTGCCAGCAGTCCACCTCAGGGGGCTGGGGCCAACGTCCTGACTTTC. Translated, it gives CASSPPQGAGANVLTF. Drawing the rest from reference TRBV28 and TRBJ2-6, the complete variable domain is DVKVTQSSRYLVKRTGEKVFLECVQDMDHENMFWYRQDPGLGLRLIYFSYDVKMKEKGDIPEGYSVSREKKERFSLILESASTNQTSMYLCASSPPQGAGANVLTFGAGSRLTVL.